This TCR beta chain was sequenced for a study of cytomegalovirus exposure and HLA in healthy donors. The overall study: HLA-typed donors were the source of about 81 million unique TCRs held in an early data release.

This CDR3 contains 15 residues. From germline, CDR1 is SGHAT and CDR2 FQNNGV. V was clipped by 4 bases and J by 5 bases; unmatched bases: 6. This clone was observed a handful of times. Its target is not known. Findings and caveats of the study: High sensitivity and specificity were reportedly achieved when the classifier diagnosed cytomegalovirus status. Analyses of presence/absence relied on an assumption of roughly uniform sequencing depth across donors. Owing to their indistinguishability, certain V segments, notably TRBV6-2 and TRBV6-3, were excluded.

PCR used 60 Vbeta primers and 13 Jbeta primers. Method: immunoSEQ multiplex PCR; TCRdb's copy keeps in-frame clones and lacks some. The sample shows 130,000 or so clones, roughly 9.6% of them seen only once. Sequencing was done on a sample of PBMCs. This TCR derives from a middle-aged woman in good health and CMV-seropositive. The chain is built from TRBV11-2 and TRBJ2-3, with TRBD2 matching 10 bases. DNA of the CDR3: TGTGCCAGCAGCTCCCTAGCGGGGGTGAGAGATACGCAGTATTTT. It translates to CASSSLAGVRDTQYF.